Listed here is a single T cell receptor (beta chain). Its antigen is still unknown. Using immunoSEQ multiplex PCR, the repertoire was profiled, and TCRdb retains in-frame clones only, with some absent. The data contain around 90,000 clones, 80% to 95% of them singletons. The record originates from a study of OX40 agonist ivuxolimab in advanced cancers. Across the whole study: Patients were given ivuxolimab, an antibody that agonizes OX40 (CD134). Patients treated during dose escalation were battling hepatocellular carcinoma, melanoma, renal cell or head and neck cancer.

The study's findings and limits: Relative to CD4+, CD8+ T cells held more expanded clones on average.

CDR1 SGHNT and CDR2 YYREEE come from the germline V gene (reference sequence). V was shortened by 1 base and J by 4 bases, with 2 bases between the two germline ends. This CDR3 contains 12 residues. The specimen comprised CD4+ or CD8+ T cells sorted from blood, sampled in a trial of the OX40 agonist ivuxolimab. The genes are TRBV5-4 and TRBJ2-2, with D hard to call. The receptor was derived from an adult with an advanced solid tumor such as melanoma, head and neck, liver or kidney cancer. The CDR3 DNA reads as TGTGCCAGCAGCTTGATCACCGGGGAGCTGTTTTTT. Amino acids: CASSLITGELFF.